This T cell receptor beta chain was sequenced in a study of Tregs in tolerant kidney transplant recipients. Points on this clone: What it recognizes is unknown. The sequenced fragment ends 3 residues before the CDR3 boundary, so the rest is inferred from the germline J gene.

Repertoires were generated with immunoSEQ multiplex PCR, while TCRdb's copy carries only in-frame clones and drops some. The specimen's table records about 33,000 clones. General observations from the study: Activated donor B cell expansion appeared to reveal the most relevant donor-specific TCRbeta repertoire.

Thawed PBMCs were FACS-sorted into unstimulated CD4+CD25+CD127- regulatory T cells, CD4+CD25- non-regulatory cells, CD4 and CD8 cells. CDR3 size: 14 residues. Germline V lookup: CDR1 SGHVS, CDR2 FNYEAQ. Trimming removed 1 base from V and 7 bases from J; junction bases left unmatched: 2. The source is a human donor who received a combined kidney and bone marrow transplant. The chain is built from TRBV7-6 and TRBJ2-2, with 8 bases fitting TRBD1. Here the sequenced sample was CD8+ T cells from blood, taken before the transplant. The CDR3 is CASSLGQGIGELFF. The sequenced CDR3 bases are TGTGCCAGCAGCTTAGGACAGGGGATCGGGGAG.